The 5 T cell receptor beta chains presented below share a single source sample, sequenced in a study of Graves' ophthalmopathy and Graves' hyperthyroidism. RNA transcripts provided the template for amplifying TCR beta CDR3 regions. An initial RT-PCR round employing HTBI primers preceded a second-round multiplex PCR. Each CDR3 protein is one row after TCRdb ran MiXCR on the multiplex PCR reads. The sample includes a few hundred thousand distinct CDR3 sequences, under 40% seen only once; the top ten take over 3.5%. Specimen: peripheral blood or thyroid tissue (not recorded which). The receptor source for this set is an adult man with Graves' hyperthyroidism.

The chain links TRBV29-1 to TRBJ1-1, with TRBD1 matching over 10 bases. Looked up from germline, CDR1 is SQVTM and CDR2 is ANQGSEA. Trimming cost V 2 bases and J 11 bases; bases outside gene matches: 5. The CDR3 runs 12 residues. The CDR3 here is CSVEKVGQGAFF. DNA for the CDR3: TGCAGCGTTGAAAAAGTGGGACAGGGGGCTTTCTTT.

Comments on this clonotype: Relative to the germline gene, one junction end is altered; a read error may explain this. The chain employs TRBV9 and TRBJ1-1; D is possibly TRBD1 (5 bases). Germline CDR1 SGDLS, CDR2 YYNGEE. This CDR3 spans 17 amino acids. The CDR3 loop reads CASSLNLAGRGNTEAFF. The DNA of the CDR3 is TGCGCCAGCAGCTTGAATCTAGCGGGGAGGGGTAACACTGAAGCTTTCTTT.

The chain is built from TRBV7-3 and TRBJ2-7; maybe TRBD2 (6 bases). V lost 2 bases and J lost 0, with 11 bases in between. Germline values: CDR1 SGHTA, CDR2 FQGTGA. The CDR3 covers 15 residues. In nucleotides, the CDR3 is TGTGCCAGCAGCTTAGTGGCCGGGGGCTCCTACGAGCAGTACTTC. This translates into CASSLVAGGSYEQYF.

At least ten counts were recorded for this clonotype. This chain connects TRBV5-1 to TRBJ1-1; D is perhaps TRBD1 (5 bases). The CDR3 sequence is 15 residues long. Per germline, CDR1 SGHRS and CDR2 YFSETQ. V was trimmed by 6 bases and J by 0 bases, leaving 15 bases between them. The CDR3 loop is CASMRGDTMNTEAFF. CDR3 in DNA: TGCGCCAGCATGAGGGGAGACACAATGAACACTGAAGCTTTCTTT.

The gene calls are TRBV7-9 and TRBJ1-1; D remains ambiguous. The ends were cut back, 1 base at V and 6 bases at J, with 12 bases in the middle. The CDR3 runs to 14 residues. Germline CDR1 SEHNR, CDR2 FQNEAQ (reference sequence). As DNA, the CDR3 is TGTGCCAGCAGCTTAGGGGTCGGTGTCGCTGAAGCTTTCTTT. Translation gives CASSLGVGVAEAFF.